A selection of T cell receptor beta chains follows, all from one sample in a study of shared clonotypes between healthy human individuals. This table comes from immunoSEQ multiplex PCR, and its TCRdb copy is limited to in-frame clones, with some not included. Among roughly 680,000 clones listed, 55% to 80% were seen once. Sequencing was done on a sample of memory CD4+ T cells sorted from blood. Receptors originate from a young woman in good health. CDR3s include the opening cysteine and the closing phenylalanine or tryptophan. The D gene is left open where the match is weak. Part of the rows lack a size; the others show once, few, many or a class for expanded clones.

J gene | D gene | V gene | clone size | CDR3 protein | CDR3 DNA
TRBJ2-1 | . | TRBV5-1 | . | CASSSYLLRNEQFF | TGCGCCAGCAGCTCCTATCTCCTCCGAAATGAGCAGTTCTTC
TRBJ1-4 | . | TRBV5-1 | . | CASSMEVRGNEKLFF | TGCGCCAGCAGCATGGAGGTCAGGGGAAATGAAAAACTGTTTTTT
TRBJ2-5 | . | TRBV7-2 | many | CASSLRPGPQETQYF | TGTGCCAGCAGCTTAAGACCGGGCCCCCAAGAGACCCAGTACTTC
TRBJ2-3 | TRBD1 | TRBV4-1 | . | CASSHARDRGRGTDTQYF | TGCGCCAGCAGCCATGCTCGGGACAGGGGAAGGGGCACAGATACGCAGTATTTT
TRBJ2-3 | . | TRBV21-1 | once | CASSKAGGQYF | TGTGCCAGCAGCAAAGCTGGAGGGCAGTATTTT
TRBJ1-1 | . | TRBV5-1 | . | CASSLDKTMNTEAFF | TGCGCCAGCAGCTTAGACAAGACCATGAACACTGAAGCTTTCTTT
TRBJ2-3 | . | TRBV27 | . | CASSLGKGTDTQYF | TGTGCCAGCAGTTTAGGTAAAGGGACCGATACGCAGTATTTT
TRBJ2-7 | . | TRBV2 | . | CASSETPGAVGF | TGTGCCAGCAGTGAGACCCCCGGGGCAGTCGGCTTC
TRBJ2-1 | TRBD2 | TRBV6-4 | . | CASSDSSGSSQGQFF | TGTGCCAGCAGTGACTCTAGCGGGAGTTCCCAGGGGCAGTTCTTC
TRBJ1-2 | . | TRBV27 | . | CASSLSFRRAEGYTF | TGTGCCAGCAGTTTGTCCTTTAGGAGAGCGGAGGGCTACACCTTC
TRBJ2-7 | . | TRBV19 | . | CASSTQGHEQYF | TGTGCCAGTAGTACACAGGGCCACGAGCAGTACTTC
TRBJ2-7 | TRBD2 | TRBV7-9 | once | CASGYQRDSYEQYF | TGTGCCAGCGGATATCAGCGGGACTCCTACGAGCAGTACTTC
TRBJ2-1 | TRBD1 | TRBV5-1 | . | CASSLNQGALYNEQFF | TGCGCCAGCAGCTTGAATCAGGGGGCACTATACAATGAGCAGTTCTTC
TRBJ1-2 | . | TRBV7-8 | few | CASSLGTGSLEGYTF | TGTGCCAGCAGCTTAGGGACCGGGTCCCTGGAGGGCTACACCTTC
TRBJ2-5 | . | TRBV4-2 | few | CASSQAGQTQYF | TGTGCCAGCAGCCAAGCAGGACAGACCCAGTACTTC
TRBJ2-5 | . | TRBV14 | . | CASSPQWGETQYF | TGTGCCAGCAGTCCTCAGTGGGGAGAGACCCAGTACTTC
TRBJ1-2 | . | TRBV19 | few | CASSMGLAGGYTF | TGTGCCAGTAGTATGGGGCTGGCCGGAGGCTACACCTTC
TRBJ2-3 | TRBD1 | TRBV19 | . | CASSVQGADTQYF | TGTGCCAGTAGTGTACAGGGGGCAGATACGCAGTATTTT
TRBJ2-7 | TRBD2 | TRBV11-2 | . | CASSLGTSGSYEQYF | TGTGCCAGCAGCTTAGGTACTAGCGGGAGTTACGAGCAGTACTTC
TRBJ2-7 | . | TRBV7-9 | . | CASSLTRGQIYEQYF | TGTGCCAGCAGCTTAACGAGGGGTCAGATCTACGAGCAGTACTTC
TRBJ2-7 | TRBD2 | TRBV6-6 | . | CASTKGLASSYEQYF | TGTGCCAGCACCAAGGGACTAGCGAGCTCCTACGAGCAGTACTTC
TRBJ2-7 | . | TRBV4-1 | . | CASSQDEAEPSYEQYF | TGCGCCAGCAGCCAAGATGAAGCGGAGCCCTCCTACGAGCAGTACTTC
TRBJ1-4 | . | TRBV4-1 | . | CASSRETVINEKLFF | TGCGCCAGCAGCCGCGAGACGGTGATCAATGAAAAACTGTTTTTT
TRBJ2-7 | . | TRBV27 | . | CASSSTLAWSYEQYF | TGTGCCAGCAGCTCAACCTTAGCTTGGAGCTACGAGCAGTACTTC
TRBJ2-2 | TRBD1 | TRBV28 | . | CASSSGQGAPGELFF | TGTGCCAGCAGTTCGGGACAGGGGGCCCCCGGGGAGCTGTTTTTT
TRBJ2-5 | TRBD1 | TRBV19 | . | CATGTGVSETQYF | TGTGCCACCGGGACAGGGGTGTCGGAGACCCAGTACTTC
TRBJ2-2 | TRBD1 | TRBV7-2 | . | CASSSNGQGTGELFF | TGTGCCAGCAGCTCGAACGGACAGGGGACCGGGGAGCTGTTTTTT
TRBJ2-4 | TRBD2 | TRBV27 | few | CASSTSGIGIQYF | TGTGCCAGCAGTACTAGCGGGATAGGCATTCAGTACTTC
TRBJ2-7 | . | TRBV5-1 | few | CASSLEGGEQYF | TGCGCCAGCAGCTTGGAAGGGGGCGAGCAGTACTTC
TRBJ2-7 | . | TRBV13 | . | CASSRSSYEQYF | TGTGCCAGCAGCCGCAGCTCCTACGAGCAGTACTTC
TRBJ2-3 | . | TRBV5-5 | few | CASSLGDVTDTQYF | TGTGCCAGCAGCTTGGGAGACGTTACAGATACGCAGTATTTT
TRBJ2-5 | . | TRBV29-1 | many | CSVLGSETQYF | TGCAGCGTTCTAGGATCAGAGACCCAGTACTTC
TRBJ1-1 | . | TRBV7-2 | . | CASSLVGFMNTEAFF | TGTGCCAGCAGCTTAGTTGGGTTCATGAACACTGAAGCTTTCTTT
TRBJ2-3 | . | TRBV6-1 | . | CASMAGVSTDTQYF | TGTGCCAGCATGGCCGGGGTTAGCACAGATACGCAGTATTTT
TRBJ1-2 | . | TRBV28 | . | CASSRYTGHRGYTF | TGTGCCAGCAGTCGATACACCGGACACCGGGGCTACACCTTC
TRBJ2-5 | . | TRBV7-9 | . | CASSPLGGPGETQYF | TGTGCCAGCAGCCCCTTAGGGGGGCCGGGGGAGACCCAGTACTTC
TRBJ2-7 | . | TRBV9 | . | CASSDPTKSYEQYF | TGTGCCAGCAGCGACCCAACAAAGTCCTACGAGCAGTACTTC
TRBJ2-1 | . | TRBV2 | . | CASSGDYNEQFF | TGTGCCAGCAGTGGGGATTACAATGAGCAGTTCTTC
TRBJ2-3 | . | TRBV5-1 | . | CASSPDTDTQYF | TGCGCCAGCAGCCCGGACACAGATACGCAGTATTTT
TRBJ1-5 | TRBD1 | TRBV2 | few | CASSAGQGGTQPQHF | TGTGCCAGCAGCGCCGGACAGGGCGGGACTCAGCCCCAGCATTTT
TRBJ2-7 | TRBD2 | TRBV27 | once | CASSPAGTSGYEQYF | TGTGCCAGCAGTCCGGCCGGGACTAGCGGCTACGAGCAGTACTTC
TRBJ2-2 | . | TRBV5-1 | . | CASSLGSSESGELFF | TGCGCCAGCAGCTTGGGGTCTAGCGAAAGCGGGGAGCTGTTTTTT
TRBJ1-2 | . | TRBV5-1 | . | CASSLDIRVGNYGYTF | TGCGCCAGCAGCTTGGATATCCGGGTGGGGAACTATGGCTACACCTTC
TRBJ2-1 | TRBD2 | TRBV7-9 | . | CASSFVWTSGRADNEQFF | TGTGCCAGCAGCTTTGTTTGGACTAGCGGGAGGGCCGACAATGAGCAGTTCTTC
TRBJ2-5 | . | TRBV6-1 | . | CATRPGQETQYF | TGTGCCACCAGGCCGGGGCAAGAGACCCAGTACTTC
TRBJ1-5 | . | TRBV11-3 | many | CASSLDDQGSLHSNQPQHF | TGTGCCAGCAGCTTAGACGACCAGGGGAGCTTACATAGCAATCAGCCCCAGCATTTT
TRBJ2-2 | TRBD1 | TRBV28 | . | CASSRQGYRTGELFF | TGTGCCAGCAGTCGACAGGGCTACCGCACCGGGGAGCTGTTTTTT
TRBJ1-3 | TRBD1 | TRBV18 | . | CASSPPTGTGNTIYF | TGTGCCAGCTCACCACCGACAGGGACTGGAAACACCATATATTTT
TRBJ1-1 | . | TRBV19 | few | CASQAMIDTEAFF | TGTGCCAGCCAAGCGATGATCGACACTGAAGCTTTCTTT
TRBJ2-1 | TRBD2 | TRBV10-2 | . | CASSEWSGRFGNEQFF | TGCGCCAGCAGTGAGTGGAGCGGGAGGTTCGGAAATGAGCAGTTCTTC